A single TCR beta chain is shown here with its context. The authors produced TCR alpha and TCR beta cDNA libraries with sample barcodes and UMIs by 5'RACE using constant-segment primers. From the 5' RACE reads, TCRdb called clonotypes with MiXCR, one entry per CDR3 protein. Of some 450,000 distinct CDR3 sequences listed, roughly 20% are singletons. This entry comes from a study of T-cell memory formation after mild COVID-19. On the study more broadly: TCR clusters were mostly confined to one donor each.

The length of the CDR3 is 13 residues. Looked up from germline, CDR1 is SQVTM and CDR2 is ANQGSEA. V lost 7 bases and J 4 bases, leaving 17 bases between the germline ends. The sequencing sample was made of PBMCs or a T cell subset sorted from them (not recorded which). This sequence joins TRBV29-1 and TRBJ2-7, with D perhaps matching TRBD2 (6 bases). This clonotype originated in an adult woman who had mild COVID-19 (a few samples of this study predate the infection). Cell type and time point are not known. The CDR3 DNA is TGCAGCGCTCTTAGACCCGGAGGGTACGAGCAGTACTTC. Translating it yields CSALRPGGYEQYF.